The 7 T cell receptor beta chains below come from one sample, sequenced in a study of blood T cell repertoires in COVID-19. Data came from immunoSEQ multiplex PCR; TCRdb stores just in-frame clones and leaves some out. The table records about 36,000 clones, around 78% of them present only once. The sequenced sample was peripheral blood. The receptors come from a man aged 55 to 70 with acute or convalescent COVID-19.

The genes are TRBV12-3 or TRBV12-4 and TRBJ2-7, with 9 bases lining up with TRBD1. CDR3 length equals 13 residues. Trimming took 6 bases from V and 3 from J; bases not matched to a gene: 3. CDR3 region: CASRRTGVYEQYF. In DNA form, the CDR3 reads TGTGCCAGCAGACGGACAGGGGTCTACGAGCAGTACTTC.

V is TRBV11-2 and J is TRBJ1-6; 9 positions match TRBD1. The CDR3 consists of 15 residues. After removal of 4 bases from V and 10 bases from J, the junction contained 8 bases not matched to a gene. CDR1 is SGHAT and CDR2 is FQNNGV in the germline V gene. The CDR3, as DNA: TGTGCCAGCAGCTCGGGACAGGGTGGCCCCTCACCCCTCCACTTT. Translating it yields CASSSGQGGPSPLHF.

V gene TRBV7-6 combines with J gene TRBJ1-5; 10 nucleotides line up with TRBD1. The CDR3 covers 16 residues. Germline CDR1 reads SGHVS; CDR2 reads FNYEAQ. V lost 4 bases, J lost 4 bases, and 7 bases stayed unmatched. CDR3 sequence reads: CASSSSRDRGNQPQHF. CDR3 sequence (DNA): TGTGCCAGCAGCTCCTCCAGGGACAGGGGAAATCAGCCCCAGCATTTT.

This clone was counted only a few times. V usage is TRBV2 and J usage is TRBJ1-1; D ambiguous. This CDR3 is 11 amino acids long. V shed 2 bases and J shed 8 bases, with 6 bases lying between them. Germline values: CDR1 SNHLY, CDR2 FYNNEI. The CDR3 region has the DNA TGTGCCAGCAGTGAATGGCAAGAAGCTTTCTTT. This encodes CASSEWQEAFF.

V usage is TRBV6-4 and J usage is TRBJ2-3, with TRBD2 matching 7 bases. The CDR3 runs 15 residues. The junction had 2 bases not matched to a gene; V was cut back by 2 bases and J by 0 bases. Germline lookup yields CDR1 MRHNA and CDR2 SNTAGT. CDR3 DNA: TGTGCCAGCAGTGACGGTAGCGGGAGCACAGATACGCAGTATTTT. This gives the protein CASSDGSGSTDTQYF.

The chain is built from TRBV18 and TRBJ1-3, with TRBD1 matching over 7 bases. Trimming cost V 5 bases and J 1 base; bases outside gene matches: 8. CDR1 and CDR2 (germline): KGHSH, LQKENI. This CDR3 spans 16 amino acids. The CDR3, as DNA: TGTGCCAGCTCATCGGACAGGTTGATGTCTGGAAACACCATATATTTT. This encodes CASSSDRLMSGNTIYF.

This rearrangement joins TRBV18 to TRBJ2-1; D perhaps matches TRBD2 (6 bases). CDR1 and CDR2 from the germline V gene are KGHSH and LQKENI. Trimming cost V 3 bases and J 9 bases, with 21 bases left between them. This CDR3 comprises 16 residues. The CDR3 DNA sequence: TGTGCCAGCTCACCGACTAGTCTTTCCAGAGATGGTGAGCAGTTCTTC. Protein sequence: CASSPTSLSRDGEQFF.